The present entry profiles one T cell receptor (beta chain) with its context. Mouse germline and gene names are used. The read comes to an end 1 residue before the CDR3 does, leaving the germline J gene to fill in the end. Time point noted: mouse harvest day 7 after allogeneic transplant. The graft held 10^6 splenic CD5+ T cells and 10^7 T-cell-depleted bone marrow cells. Tissues came from B6→BALB/c major-mismatch GVHD mice at day 7 or 14. This sample is part of a study of tissue T cells after allogeneic stem cell transplantation. Germline V gene data show CDR1 as SGHSN and CDR2 as HYEKVE. With 3 bases removed from V and 1 base from J, the gap between germline ends came to 18 bases. This CDR3 has 17 amino acids. Sequencing used immunoSEQ multiplex PCR; TCRdb keeps in-frame clones, though not all of them. The data hold about 2,200 clones, with around 50% observed a single time.

The origin of this receptor is a female BALB/c mouse given C57BL/6 T cells with graft-versus-host disease after an allogeneic hematopoietic cell transplant. The V call is TRBV12-1, the J call TRBJ2-1; perhaps TRBD1 as D (9 bases). The sequencing input was spleen. The CDR3 loop is CASSFRDRDWNYAEQFF. The CDR3 bases that were read are TGTGCCAGCTCTTTCCGGGACAGGGACTGGAACTATGCTGAGCAGTTC.